Listed here are 2 T cell receptor beta chains from one sample, sequenced in a study of OX40 agonist ivuxolimab in advanced cancers. Clones were read by immunoSEQ multiplex PCR, and TCRdb kept only the in-frame ones, dropping some. The table lists over 85,000 clones, over 85% of them singletons. This specimen consisted of CD4+ or CD8+ T cells sorted from blood, obtained in a trial of the OX40 agonist ivuxolimab. The origin of the receptors is an adult with an advanced solid tumor such as melanoma, head and neck, liver or kidney cancer.

The J gene is TRBJ2-5, the V gene TRBV6-1; perhaps TRBD1 as D (5 bases). This CDR3 comprises 15 residues. V was trimmed by 5 bases and J by 1 base, leaving 14 bases between them. In germline, CDR1 is MNHNS, CDR2 SASEGT. The CDR3 nucleotides are TGTGCCAGCAGTCCTATCCAGGGCATCCAAGAGACCCAGTACTTC. Amino acids: CASSPIQGIQETQYF.

The V call is TRBV18, the J call TRBJ2-5, with D unclear. The CDR3 contains 16 residues. V lost 3 bases, J lost 5 bases, and 19 bases lay in between. Germline-derived CDR1 and CDR2 are KGHSH and LQKENI. In nucleotides, the CDR3 is TGTGCCAGCTCACCGGTTCAAGGTGGTTTTAGGGAGACCCAGTACTTC. This encodes CASSPVQGGFRETQYF. Based on the CDR3 plus reference TRBV18 and TRBJ2-5, the full variable domain is NAGVMQNPRHLVRRRGQEARLRCSPMKGHSHVYWYRQLPEEGLKFMVYLQKENIIDESGMPKERFSAEFPKEGPSILRIQQVVRGDSAAYFCASSPVQGGFRETQYFGPGTRLLVL.